This TCR beta chain was recorded in a study of blood T cells in healthy people across ages. A second PCR, run for about 7 to 11 cycles, used a sample-barcoded 5' primer plus a J-beta primer mix. A single record per CDR3 protein comes from TCRdb applying MiXCR to the 5' RACE reads. The table includes roughly 1.7 million distinct CDR3 sequences, about 35% detected once. Donor samples were obtained from healthy Caucasian individuals from Russia, aged 6 to 90. Total RNA was extracted at no less than 5.5 micrograms per sample. The CDR3 is made up of 13 amino acids. From germline, CDR1 is MGHRA and CDR2 YSYEKL. Trimming cost V 0 bases and J 6 bases, with 8 bases left between them.

The J gene is TRBJ1-1, the V gene TRBV4-1; D is undetermined. Sequencing used blood. This clonotype was sampled from a woman in her 30s in good health. The DNA for the CDR3 is TGCGCCAGCAGCCAAGATCGGGGTCCTGAAGCTTTCTTT. It is translated as CASSQDRGPEAFF.